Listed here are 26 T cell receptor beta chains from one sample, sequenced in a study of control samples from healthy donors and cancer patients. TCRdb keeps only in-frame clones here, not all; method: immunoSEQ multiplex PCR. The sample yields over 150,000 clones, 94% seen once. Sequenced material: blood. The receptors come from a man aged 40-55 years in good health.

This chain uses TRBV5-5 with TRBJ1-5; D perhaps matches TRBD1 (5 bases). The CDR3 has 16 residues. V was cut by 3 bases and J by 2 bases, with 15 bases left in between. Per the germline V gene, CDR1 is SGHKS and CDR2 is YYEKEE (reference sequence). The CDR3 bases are TGTGCCAGCAGCTCGGGGCCCTACGGGGGCAATCAGCCCCAGCATTTT. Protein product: CASSSGPYGGNQPQHF.

In DNA, the CDR3 is TGCGCCAGCAGTGGAGCGGGGGGCACAGATACGCAGTATTTT. Protein product: CASSGAGGTDTQYF. V gene TRBV10-2 combines with J gene TRBJ2-3; 8 bases are a match to TRBD2. This CDR3 region has 14 residues. Germline trimming cut 4 bases from V and 1 base from J; bases unmatched to any gene: 1. CDR1 and CDR2 from the germline V gene are WSHSY and SAAADI.

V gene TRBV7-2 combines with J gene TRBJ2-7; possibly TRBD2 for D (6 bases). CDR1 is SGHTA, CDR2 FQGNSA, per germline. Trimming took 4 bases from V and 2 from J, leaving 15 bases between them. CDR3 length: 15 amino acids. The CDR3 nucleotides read TGTGCCAGCAGCTCGGACTACCTGTCAACCTACGAGCAGTACTTC. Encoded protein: CASSSDYLSTYEQYF.

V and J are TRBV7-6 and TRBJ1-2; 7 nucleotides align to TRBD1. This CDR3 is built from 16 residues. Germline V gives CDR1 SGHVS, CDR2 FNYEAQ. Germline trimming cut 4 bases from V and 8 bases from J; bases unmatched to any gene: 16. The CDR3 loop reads CASSSRDSRSGGGYTF. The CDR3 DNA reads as TGTGCCAGCAGCTCCCGGGACAGCCGGTCGGGCGGAGGCTACACCTTC.

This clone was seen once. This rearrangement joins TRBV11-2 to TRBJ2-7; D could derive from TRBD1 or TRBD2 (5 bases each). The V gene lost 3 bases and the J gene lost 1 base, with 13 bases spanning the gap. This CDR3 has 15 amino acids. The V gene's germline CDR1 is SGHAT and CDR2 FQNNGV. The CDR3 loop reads CASSLRGALSYEQYF. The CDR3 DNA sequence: TGTGCCAGCAGCTTGAGGGGCGCTTTATCCTACGAGCAGTACTTC.

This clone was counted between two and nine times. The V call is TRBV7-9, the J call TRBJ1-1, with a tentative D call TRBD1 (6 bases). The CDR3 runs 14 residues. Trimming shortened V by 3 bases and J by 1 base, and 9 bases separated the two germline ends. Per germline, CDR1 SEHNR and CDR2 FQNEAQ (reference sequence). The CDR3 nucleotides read TGTGCCAGCAGCTTCGGACAGAAGAACACTGAAGCTTTCTTT. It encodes CASSFGQKNTEAFF.

CDR3 sequence reads: CATSRARTGGGDTQYF. The CDR3 DNA reads TGTGCCACCAGCAGAGCCCGGACAGGGGGGGGAGATACGCAGTATTTT. The chain has TRBV15 and TRBJ2-3; 10 bases agree with TRBD1. Germline CDR1 LNHNV, CDR2 YYDKDF (reference sequence). With 1 base clipped from V and 5 bases from J, the junction kept 6 bases outside the gene matches. The CDR3 covers 16 residues.

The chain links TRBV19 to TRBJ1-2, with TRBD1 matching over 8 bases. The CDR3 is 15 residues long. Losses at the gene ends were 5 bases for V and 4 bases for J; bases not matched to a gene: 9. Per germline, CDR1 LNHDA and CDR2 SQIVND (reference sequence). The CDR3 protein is CASSFQQGGSYGYTF. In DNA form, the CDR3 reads TGTGCCAGTAGTTTCCAACAGGGGGGAAGCTATGGCTACACCTTC.

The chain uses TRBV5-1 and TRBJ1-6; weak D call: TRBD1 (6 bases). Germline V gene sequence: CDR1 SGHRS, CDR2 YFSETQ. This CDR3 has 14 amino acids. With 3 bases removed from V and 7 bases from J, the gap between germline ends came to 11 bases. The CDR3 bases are TGCGCCAGCAGCTCACAGGGTGTGAATTCACCCCTCCACTTT. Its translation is CASSSQGVNSPLHF. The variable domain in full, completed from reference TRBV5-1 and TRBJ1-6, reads KAGVTQTPRYLIKTRGQQVTLSCSPISGHRSVSWYQQTPGQGLQFLFEYFSETQRNKGNFPGRFSGRQFSNSRSEMNVSTLELGDSALYLCASSSQGVNSPLHFGNGTRLTVT.

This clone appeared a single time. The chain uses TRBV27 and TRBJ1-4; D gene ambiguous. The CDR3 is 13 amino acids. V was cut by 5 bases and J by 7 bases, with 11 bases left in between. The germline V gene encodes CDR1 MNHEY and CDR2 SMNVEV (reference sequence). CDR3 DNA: TGTGCCAGCAGTAGATCGTGGGGTGAAAAACTGTTTTTT. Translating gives CASSRSWGEKLFF.

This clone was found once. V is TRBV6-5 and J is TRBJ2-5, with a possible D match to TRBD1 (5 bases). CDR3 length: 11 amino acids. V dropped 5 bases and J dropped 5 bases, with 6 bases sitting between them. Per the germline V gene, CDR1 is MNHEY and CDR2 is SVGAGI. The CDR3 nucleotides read TGTGCCAGCAGTAGGGGCGAGACCCAGTACTTC. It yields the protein CASSRGETQYF.

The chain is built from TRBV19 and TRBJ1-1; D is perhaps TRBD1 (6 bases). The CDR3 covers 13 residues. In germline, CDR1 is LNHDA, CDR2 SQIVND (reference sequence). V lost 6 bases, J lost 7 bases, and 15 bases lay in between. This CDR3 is CASSQTGSGEAFF. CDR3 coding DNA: TGTGCCAGTAGCCAAACAGGGAGCGGTGAAGCTTTCTTT.

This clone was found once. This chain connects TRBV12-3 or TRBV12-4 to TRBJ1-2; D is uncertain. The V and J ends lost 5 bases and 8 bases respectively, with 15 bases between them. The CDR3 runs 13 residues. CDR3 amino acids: CASSLTGSGGYTF. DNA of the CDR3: TGTGCCAGCAGTCTGACCGGTTCGGGCGGCTACACCTTC.

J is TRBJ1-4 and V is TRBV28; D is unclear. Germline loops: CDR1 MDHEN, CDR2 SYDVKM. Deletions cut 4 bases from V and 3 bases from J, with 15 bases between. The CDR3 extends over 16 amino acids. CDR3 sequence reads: CASSSPKVAANEKLFF. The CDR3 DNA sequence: TGTGCCAGCAGTTCCCCTAAGGTAGCGGCTAATGAAAAACTGTTTTTT.

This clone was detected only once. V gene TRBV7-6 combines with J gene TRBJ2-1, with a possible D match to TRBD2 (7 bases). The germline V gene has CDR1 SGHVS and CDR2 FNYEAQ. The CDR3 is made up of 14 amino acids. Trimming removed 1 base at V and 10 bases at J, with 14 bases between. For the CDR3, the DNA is TGTGCCAGCAGCTTAGTTGCGGGGGCAGAAGAGCAGTTCTTC. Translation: CASSLVAGAEEQFF.

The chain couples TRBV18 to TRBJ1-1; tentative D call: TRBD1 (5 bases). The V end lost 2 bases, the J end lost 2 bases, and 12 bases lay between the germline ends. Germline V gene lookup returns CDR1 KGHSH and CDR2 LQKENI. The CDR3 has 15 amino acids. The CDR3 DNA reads TGTGCCAGCTCACCAGGCTGGGGGTCCAACACTGAAGCTTTCTTT. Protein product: CASSPGWGSNTEAFF.

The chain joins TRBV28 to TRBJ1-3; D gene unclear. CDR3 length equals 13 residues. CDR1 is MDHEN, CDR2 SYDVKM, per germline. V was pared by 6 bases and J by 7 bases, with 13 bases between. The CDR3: CASSTPNGNTIYF. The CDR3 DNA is TGTGCCAGCAGCACCCCGAATGGGAACACCATATATTTT.

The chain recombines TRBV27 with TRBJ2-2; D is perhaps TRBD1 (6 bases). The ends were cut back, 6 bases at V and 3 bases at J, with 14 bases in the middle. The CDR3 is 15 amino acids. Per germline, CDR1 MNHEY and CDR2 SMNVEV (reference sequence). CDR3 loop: CASRRQVGDTGELFF. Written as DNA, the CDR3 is TGTGCCAGCAGACGACAGGTTGGGGACACCGGGGAGCTGTTTTTT.

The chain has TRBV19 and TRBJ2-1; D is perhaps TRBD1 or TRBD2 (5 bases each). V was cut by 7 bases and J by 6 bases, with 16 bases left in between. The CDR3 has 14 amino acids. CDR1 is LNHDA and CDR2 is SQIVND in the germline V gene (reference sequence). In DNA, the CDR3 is TGTGCCAGTACCCCAGGGAGTTCCGGCAATGAGCAGTTCTTC. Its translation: CASTPGSSGNEQFF.

The CDR3 region is CASSQRANYGYTF. The CDR3, as DNA: TGCGCCAGCAGCCAAAGAGCTAACTATGGCTACACCTTC. The chain uses TRBV4-1 and TRBJ1-2; D is unresolved. The CDR3 is 13 amino acids. Trimming cost V 2 bases and J 0 bases, with 4 bases left between them. Germline values: CDR1 MGHRA, CDR2 YSYEKL.

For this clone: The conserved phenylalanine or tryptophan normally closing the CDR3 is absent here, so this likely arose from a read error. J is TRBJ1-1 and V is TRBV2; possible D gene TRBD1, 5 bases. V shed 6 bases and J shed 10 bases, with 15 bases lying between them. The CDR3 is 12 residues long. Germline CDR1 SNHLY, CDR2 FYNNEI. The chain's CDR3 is CASRTDRGGAFL. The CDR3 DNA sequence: TGTGCCAGCAGAACCGACCGGGGGGGAGCTTTCCTT.

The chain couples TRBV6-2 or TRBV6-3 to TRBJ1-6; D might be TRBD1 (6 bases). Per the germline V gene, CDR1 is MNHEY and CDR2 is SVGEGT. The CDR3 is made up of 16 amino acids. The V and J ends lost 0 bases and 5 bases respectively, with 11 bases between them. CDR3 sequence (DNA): TGTGCCAGCAGTTACTCGAATAGGGGGAATAATTCACCCCTCCACTTT. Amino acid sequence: CASSYSNRGNNSPLHF.

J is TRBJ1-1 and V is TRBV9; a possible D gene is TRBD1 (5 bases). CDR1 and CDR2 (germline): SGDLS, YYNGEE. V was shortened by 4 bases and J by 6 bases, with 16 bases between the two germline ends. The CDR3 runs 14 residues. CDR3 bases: TGTGCCAGCAGCCCAATCGTGGGGGGGGCTGAAGCTTTCTTT. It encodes CASSPIVGGAEAFF.

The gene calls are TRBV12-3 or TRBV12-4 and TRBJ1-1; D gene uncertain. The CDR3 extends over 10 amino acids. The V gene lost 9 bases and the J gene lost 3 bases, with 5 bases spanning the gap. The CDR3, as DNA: TGTGCCAGTGGGGACACTGAAGCTTTCTTT. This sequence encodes CASGDTEAFF.

The CDR3 here is CATGQGIGNSPLHF. DNA for the CDR3: TGTGCCACGGGACAGGGGATAGGGAATTCACCCCTCCACTTT. The chain carries TRBV2 and TRBJ1-6; 10 positions agree with TRBD1. J lost 7 bases, V lost 10 bases, and 7 bases had no gene match. This CDR3 is built from 14 residues. Germline V CDR1 and CDR2: SNHLY, FYNNEI.

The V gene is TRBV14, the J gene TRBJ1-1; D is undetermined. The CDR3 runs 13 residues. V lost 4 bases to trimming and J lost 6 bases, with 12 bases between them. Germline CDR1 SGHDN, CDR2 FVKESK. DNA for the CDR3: TGTGCCAGCAGCCCCTATTTTATCTCTGAAGCTTTCTTT. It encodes CASSPYFISEAFF.